The source of this TCR beta chain is a study of T cell responses to AZD1222 COVID-19 vaccine. Here immunoSEQ multiplex PCR was the method, and the copy in TCRdb shows in-frame clones only, minus some. The table lists about 84,000 clones, approximately 85% of them singletons. For this clone: Antigen: not known.

Study results and caveats: White British ancestry dominated among donors, who included more females, and clonal diversity was possibly underestimated. Seropositivity was recorded at baseline in only five to seven AZD1222 recipients.

This CDR3 is 14 amino acids long. Germline CDR1 and CDR2: SGHTA and FQGNSA. The V end was cut by 5 bases, the J end by 2 bases, with 13 bases between. The source is an adult who received the AZD1222 COVID-19 vaccine. This sequence joins TRBV7-2 and TRBJ2-7; D unclear. The specimen comprised peripheral blood, sampled 28 days after the second AZD1222 dose. CDR3 sequence reads: CASSASRITYEQYF. The CDR3 bases are TGTGCCAGCAGCGCCTCCAGGATCACCTACGAGCAGTACTTC.